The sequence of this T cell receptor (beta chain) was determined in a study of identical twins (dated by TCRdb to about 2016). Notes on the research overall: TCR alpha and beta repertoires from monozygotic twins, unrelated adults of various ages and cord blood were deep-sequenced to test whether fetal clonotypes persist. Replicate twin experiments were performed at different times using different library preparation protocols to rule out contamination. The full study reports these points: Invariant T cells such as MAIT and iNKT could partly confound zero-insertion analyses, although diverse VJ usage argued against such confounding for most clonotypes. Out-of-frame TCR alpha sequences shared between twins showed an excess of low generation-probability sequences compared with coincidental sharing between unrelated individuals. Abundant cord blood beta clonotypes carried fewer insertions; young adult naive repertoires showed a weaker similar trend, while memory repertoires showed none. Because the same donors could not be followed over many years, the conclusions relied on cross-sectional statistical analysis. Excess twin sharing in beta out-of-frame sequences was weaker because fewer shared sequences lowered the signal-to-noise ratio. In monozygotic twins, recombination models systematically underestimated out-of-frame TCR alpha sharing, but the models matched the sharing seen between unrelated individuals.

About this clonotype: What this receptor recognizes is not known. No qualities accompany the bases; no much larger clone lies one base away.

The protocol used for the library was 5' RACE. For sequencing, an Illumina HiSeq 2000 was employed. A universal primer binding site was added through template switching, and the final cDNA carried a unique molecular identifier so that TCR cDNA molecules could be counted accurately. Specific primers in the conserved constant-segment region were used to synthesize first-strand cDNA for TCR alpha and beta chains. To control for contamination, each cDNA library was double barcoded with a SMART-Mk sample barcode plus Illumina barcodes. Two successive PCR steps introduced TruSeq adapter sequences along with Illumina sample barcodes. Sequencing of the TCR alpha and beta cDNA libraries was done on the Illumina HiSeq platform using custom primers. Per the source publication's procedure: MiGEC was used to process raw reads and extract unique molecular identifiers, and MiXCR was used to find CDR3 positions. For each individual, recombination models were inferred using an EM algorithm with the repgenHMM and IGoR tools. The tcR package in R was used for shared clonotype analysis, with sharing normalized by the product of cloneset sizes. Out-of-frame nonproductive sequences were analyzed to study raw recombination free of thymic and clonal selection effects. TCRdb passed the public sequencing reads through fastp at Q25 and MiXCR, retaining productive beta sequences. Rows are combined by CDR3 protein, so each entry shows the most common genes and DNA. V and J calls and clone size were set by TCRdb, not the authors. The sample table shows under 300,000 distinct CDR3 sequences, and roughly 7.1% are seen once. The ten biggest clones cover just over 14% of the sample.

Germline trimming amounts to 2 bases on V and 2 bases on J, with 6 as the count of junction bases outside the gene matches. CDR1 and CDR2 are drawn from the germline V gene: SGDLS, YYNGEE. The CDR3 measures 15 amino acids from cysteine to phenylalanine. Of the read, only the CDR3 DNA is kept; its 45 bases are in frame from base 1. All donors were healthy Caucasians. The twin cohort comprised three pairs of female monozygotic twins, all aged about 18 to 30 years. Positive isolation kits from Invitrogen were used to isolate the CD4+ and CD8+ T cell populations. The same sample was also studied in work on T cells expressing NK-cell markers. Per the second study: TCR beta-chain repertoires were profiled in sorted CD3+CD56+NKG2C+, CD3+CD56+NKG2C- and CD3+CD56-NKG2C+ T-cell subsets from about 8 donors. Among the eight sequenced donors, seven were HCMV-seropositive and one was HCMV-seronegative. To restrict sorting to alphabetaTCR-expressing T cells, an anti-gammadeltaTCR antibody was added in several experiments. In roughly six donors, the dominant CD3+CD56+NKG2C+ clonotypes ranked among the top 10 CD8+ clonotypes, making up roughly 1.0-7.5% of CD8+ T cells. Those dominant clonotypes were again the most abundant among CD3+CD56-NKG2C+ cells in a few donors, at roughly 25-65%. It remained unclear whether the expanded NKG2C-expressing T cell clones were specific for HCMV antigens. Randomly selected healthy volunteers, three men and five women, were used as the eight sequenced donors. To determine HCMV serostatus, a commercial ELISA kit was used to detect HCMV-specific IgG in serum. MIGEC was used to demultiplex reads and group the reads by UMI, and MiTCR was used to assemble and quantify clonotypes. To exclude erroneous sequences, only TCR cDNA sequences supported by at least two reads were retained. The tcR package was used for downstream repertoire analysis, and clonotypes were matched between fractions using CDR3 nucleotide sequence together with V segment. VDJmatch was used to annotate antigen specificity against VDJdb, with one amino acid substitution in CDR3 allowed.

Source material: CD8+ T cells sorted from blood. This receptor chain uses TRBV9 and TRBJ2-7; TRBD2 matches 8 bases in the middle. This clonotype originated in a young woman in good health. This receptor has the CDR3 CASSVGLASTYEQYF. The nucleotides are TGTGCCAGCAGCGTCGGACTAGCTAGCACCTACGAGCAGTACTTC. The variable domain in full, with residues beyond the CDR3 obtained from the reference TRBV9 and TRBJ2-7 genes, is DSGVTQTPKHLITATGQRVTLRCSPRSGDLSVYWYQQSLDQGLQFLIQYYNGEERAKGNILERFSAQQFPDLHSELNLSSLELGDSALYFCASSVGLASTYEQYFGPGTRLTVT.